This TCR beta chain was captured by sequencing in a study of cytomegalovirus exposure and HLA in healthy donors. Study-level findings and limits: The study had only CMV serostatus as immune exposure information. The authors reported that TCR beta sequences could predict HLA-A and HLA-B alleles. These predictions were accurate for most subjects in the first cohort. Looking again later, the authors saw that most CMV-associated TCR beta chains seemed HLA-restricted.

This clone was picked up a small number of times. As yet, its antigen is unknown. Trimming pared 5 bases from V and 5 bases from J, leaving 17 bases between. CDR3 length: 15 amino acids. Looked up from germline, CDR1 is SGDLS and CDR2 is YYNGEE. PCR used 60 Vbeta primers and 13 Jbeta primers. Sequenced by immunoSEQ multiplex PCR; TCRdb stores in-frame clones only, minus some. The sample yields approximately 210,000 clones, 81% seen once. The J gene is TRBJ1-5, the V gene TRBV9; D is possibly TRBD1 (5 bases). Sequencing was carried out using PBMCs. The TCR was taken from a man younger than 35 in good health and CMV-seronegative. Here the CDR3 DNA reads TGTGCCAGCAGTCCCGGGACTAATAACTATCAGCCCCAGCATTTT. Translated: CASSPGTNNYQPQHF.